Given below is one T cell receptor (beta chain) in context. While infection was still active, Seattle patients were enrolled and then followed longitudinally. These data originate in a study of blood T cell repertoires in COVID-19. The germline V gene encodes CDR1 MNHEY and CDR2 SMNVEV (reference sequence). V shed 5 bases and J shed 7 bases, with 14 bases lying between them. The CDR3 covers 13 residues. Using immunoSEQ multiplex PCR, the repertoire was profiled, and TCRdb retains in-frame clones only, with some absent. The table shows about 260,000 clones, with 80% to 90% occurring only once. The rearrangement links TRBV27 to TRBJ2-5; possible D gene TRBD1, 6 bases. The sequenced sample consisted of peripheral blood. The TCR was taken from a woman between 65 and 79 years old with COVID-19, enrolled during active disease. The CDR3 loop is CASSPGTYGTQYF. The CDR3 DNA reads TGTGCCAGCAGTCCAGGGACATATGGGACCCAGTACTTC.